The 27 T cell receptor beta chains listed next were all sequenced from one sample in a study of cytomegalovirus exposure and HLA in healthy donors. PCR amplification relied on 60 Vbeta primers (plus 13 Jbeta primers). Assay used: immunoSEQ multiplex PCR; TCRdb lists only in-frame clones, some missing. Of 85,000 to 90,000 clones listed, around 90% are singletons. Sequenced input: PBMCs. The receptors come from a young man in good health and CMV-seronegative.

CDR3 nucleotides: TGTGCCAGTAAGATACAGGGGAGCCAGACCCAGTACTTC. This encodes CASKIQGSQTQYF. The V gene is TRBV6-1, the J gene TRBJ2-5; TRBD1 matches 7 bases. Germline-derived CDR1 and CDR2 are MNHNS and SASEGT. There are 13 residues in the CDR3. J was trimmed by 6 bases and V by 9 bases; bases with no gene match: 10.

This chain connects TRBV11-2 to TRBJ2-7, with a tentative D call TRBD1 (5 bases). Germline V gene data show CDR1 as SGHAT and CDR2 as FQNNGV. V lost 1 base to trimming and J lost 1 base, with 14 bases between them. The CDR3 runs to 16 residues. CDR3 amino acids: CASSLVDQTVSYEQYF. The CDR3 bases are TGTGCCAGCAGCTTAGTGGACCAGACAGTGTCCTACGAGCAGTACTTC.

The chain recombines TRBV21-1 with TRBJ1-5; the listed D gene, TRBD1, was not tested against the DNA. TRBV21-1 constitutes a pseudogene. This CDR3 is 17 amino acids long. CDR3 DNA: TGTGCCAGCAGCAAAGAGTGGGTGGGGACAGGTTTTGTGGCCCAGCATTTT. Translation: CASSKEWVGTGFVAQHF.

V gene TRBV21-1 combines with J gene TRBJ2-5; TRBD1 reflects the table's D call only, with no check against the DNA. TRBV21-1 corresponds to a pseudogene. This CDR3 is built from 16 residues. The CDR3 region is CASSKGKGARRETQYF. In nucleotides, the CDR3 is TGTGCCAGCAGCAAAGGAAAGGGGGCTAGGCGAGAGACCCAGTACTTC.

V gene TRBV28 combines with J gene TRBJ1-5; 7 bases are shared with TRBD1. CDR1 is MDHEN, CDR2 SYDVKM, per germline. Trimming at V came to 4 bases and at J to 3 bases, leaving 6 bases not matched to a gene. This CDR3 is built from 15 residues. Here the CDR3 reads CASSWGDSDNQPQHF. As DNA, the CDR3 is TGTGCCAGCAGTTGGGGGGACAGCGACAATCAGCCCCAGCATTTT.

Here the CDR3 reads CASSERRGGIQYF. The CDR3 nucleotides read TGCGCCAGCAGTGAGCGCCGCGGTGGCATTCAGTACTTC. The chain couples TRBV10-1 to TRBJ2-4; D remains ambiguous. CDR1 and CDR2 from the germline V gene are WNHNN and SYGVQD (reference sequence). V lost 2 bases to trimming and J lost 9 bases, with 11 bases between them. This CDR3 is 13 amino acids long.

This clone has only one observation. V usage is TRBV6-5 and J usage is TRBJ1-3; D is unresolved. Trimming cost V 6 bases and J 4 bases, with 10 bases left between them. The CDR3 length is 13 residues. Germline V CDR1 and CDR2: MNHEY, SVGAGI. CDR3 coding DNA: TGTGCCAGCAGCCGGGGTTCCGGAAACACCATATATTTT. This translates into CASSRGSGNTIYF.

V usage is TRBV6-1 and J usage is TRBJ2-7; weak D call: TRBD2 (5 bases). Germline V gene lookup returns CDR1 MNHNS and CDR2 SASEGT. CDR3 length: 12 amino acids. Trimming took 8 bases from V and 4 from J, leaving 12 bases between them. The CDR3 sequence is CASLDGEYEQYF. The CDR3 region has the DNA TGTGCCAGCCTGGATGGGGAGTACGAGCAGTACTTC.

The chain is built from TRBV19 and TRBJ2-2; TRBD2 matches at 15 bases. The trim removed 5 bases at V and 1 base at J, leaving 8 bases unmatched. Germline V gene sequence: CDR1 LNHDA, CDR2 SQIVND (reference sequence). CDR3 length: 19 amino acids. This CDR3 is CASSLRTSGRGWNTGELFF. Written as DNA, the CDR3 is TGTGCCAGTAGTTTAAGGACTAGCGGGAGGGGATGGAACACCGGGGAGCTGTTTTTT.

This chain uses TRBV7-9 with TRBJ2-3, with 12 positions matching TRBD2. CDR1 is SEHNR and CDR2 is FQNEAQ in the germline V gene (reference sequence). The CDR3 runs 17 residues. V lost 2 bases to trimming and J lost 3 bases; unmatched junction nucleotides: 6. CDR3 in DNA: TGTGCCAGCAGCTTATCCCGACTAGCGGGAGAAACAGATACGCAGTATTTT. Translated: CASSLSRLAGETDTQYF.

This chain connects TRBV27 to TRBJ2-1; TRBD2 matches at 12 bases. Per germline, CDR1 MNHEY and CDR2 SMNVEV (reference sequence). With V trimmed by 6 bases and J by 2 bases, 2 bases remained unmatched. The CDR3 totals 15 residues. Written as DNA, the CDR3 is TGTGCCAGCAGACTAGCGGGAGGCCCCTACAATGAGCAGTTCTTC. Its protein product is CASRLAGGPYNEQFF.

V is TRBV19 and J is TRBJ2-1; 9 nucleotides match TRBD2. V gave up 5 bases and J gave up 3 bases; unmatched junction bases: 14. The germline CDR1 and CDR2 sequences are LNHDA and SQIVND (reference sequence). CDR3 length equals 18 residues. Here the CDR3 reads CASSQQGTSPFLYNEQFF. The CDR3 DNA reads TGTGCCAGTAGTCAACAGGGGACTAGCCCTTTTCTCTACAATGAGCAGTTCTTC.

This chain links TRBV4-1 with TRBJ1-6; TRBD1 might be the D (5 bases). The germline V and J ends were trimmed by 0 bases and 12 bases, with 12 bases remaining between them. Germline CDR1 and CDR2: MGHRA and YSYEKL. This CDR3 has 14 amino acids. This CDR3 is CASSQDQGLGPLHF. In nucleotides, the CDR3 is TGCGCCAGCAGCCAAGACCAGGGTTTGGGACCCCTCCACTTT.

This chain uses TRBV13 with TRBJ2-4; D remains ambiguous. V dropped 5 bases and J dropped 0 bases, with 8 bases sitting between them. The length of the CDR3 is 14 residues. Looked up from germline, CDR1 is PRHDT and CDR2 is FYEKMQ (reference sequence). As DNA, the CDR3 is TGTGCCAGCAGCCGTCTACTAGCCAAAAACATTCAGTACTTC. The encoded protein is CASSRLLAKNIQYF.

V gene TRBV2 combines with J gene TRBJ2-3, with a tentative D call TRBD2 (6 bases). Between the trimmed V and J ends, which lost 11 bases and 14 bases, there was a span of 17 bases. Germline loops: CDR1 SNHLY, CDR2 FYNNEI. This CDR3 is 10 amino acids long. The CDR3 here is CAGVDGGAYF. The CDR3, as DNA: TGTGCCGGAGTGGACGGGGGTGCGTATTTT.

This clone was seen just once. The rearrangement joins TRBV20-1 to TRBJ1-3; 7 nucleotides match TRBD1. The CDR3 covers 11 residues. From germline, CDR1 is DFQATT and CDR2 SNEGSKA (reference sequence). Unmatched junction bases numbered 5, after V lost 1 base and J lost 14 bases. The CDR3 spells CSARADRTLYF. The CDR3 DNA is TGCAGTGCTAGAGCGGACAGGACCCTATATTTT.

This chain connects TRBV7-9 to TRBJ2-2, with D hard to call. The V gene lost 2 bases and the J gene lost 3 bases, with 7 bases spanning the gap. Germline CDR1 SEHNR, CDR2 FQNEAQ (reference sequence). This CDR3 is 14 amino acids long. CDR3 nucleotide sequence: TGTGCCAGCAGCTTACGTCAGTACACCGGGGAGCTGTTTTTT. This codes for CASSLRQYTGELFF.

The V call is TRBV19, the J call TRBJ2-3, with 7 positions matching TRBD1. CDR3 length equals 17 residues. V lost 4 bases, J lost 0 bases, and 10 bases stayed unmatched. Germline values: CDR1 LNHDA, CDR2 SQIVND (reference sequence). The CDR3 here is CASSNSRQGTSTDTQYF. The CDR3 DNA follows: TGTGCCAGTAGTAACTCCCGACAGGGAACTAGCACAGATACGCAGTATTTT. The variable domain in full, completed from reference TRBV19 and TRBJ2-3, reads DGGITQSPKYLFRKEGQNVTLSCEQNLNHDAMYWYRQDPGQGLRLIYYSQIVNDFQKGDIAEGYSVSREKKESFPLTVTSAQKNPTAFYLCASSNSRQGTSTDTQYFGPGTRLTVL.

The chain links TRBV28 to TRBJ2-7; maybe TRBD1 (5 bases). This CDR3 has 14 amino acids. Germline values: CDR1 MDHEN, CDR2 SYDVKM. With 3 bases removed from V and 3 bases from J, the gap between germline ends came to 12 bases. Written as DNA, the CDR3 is TGTGCCAGCAGTTTTGAGGCAGGGTTCTACGAGCAGTACTTC. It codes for CASSFEAGFYEQYF.

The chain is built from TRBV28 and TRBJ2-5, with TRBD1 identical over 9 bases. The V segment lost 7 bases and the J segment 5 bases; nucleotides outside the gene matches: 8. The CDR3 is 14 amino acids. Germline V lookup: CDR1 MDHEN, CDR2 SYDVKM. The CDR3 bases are TGTGCCAGCACCCGGGACAGGGTCTTGGAGACCCAGTACTTC. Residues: CASTRDRVLETQYF.

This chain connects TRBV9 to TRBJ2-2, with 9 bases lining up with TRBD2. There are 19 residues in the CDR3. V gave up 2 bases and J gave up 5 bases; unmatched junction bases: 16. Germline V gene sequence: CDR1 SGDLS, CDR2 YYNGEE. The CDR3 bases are TGTGCCAGCAGCGTGAGACCGACTAGCGGCCAACCGGGGACCGGGGAGCTGTTTTTT. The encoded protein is CASSVRPTSGQPGTGELFF.

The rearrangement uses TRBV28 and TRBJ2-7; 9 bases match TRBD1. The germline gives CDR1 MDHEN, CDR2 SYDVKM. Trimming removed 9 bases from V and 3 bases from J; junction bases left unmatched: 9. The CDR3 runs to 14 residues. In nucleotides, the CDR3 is TGTGCCAGTCACGGGGGACAGGGACACTACGAGCAGTACTTC. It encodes CASHGGQGHYEQYF.

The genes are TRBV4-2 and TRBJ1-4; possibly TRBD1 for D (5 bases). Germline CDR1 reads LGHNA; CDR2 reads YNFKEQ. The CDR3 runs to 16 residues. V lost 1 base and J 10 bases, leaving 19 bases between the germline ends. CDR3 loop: CASSQGGVGGKGKLFF. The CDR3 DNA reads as TGTGCCAGCAGCCAAGGCGGAGTGGGGGGGAAGGGAAAACTGTTTTTT.

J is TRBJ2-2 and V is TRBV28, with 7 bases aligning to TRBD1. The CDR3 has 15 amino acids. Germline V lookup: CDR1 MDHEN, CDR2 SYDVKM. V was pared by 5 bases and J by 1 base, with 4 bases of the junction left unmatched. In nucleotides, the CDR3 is TGTGCCAGCAGTCCGGACAGGAGGAACACCGGGGAGCTGTTTTTT. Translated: CASSPDRRNTGELFF.

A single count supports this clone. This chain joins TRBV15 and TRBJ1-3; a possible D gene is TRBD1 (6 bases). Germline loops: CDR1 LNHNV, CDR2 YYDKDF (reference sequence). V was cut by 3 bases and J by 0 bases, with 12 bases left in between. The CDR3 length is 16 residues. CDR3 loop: CATSRDRPSSGNTIYF. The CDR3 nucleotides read TGTGCCACCAGCAGGGACAGACCAAGCTCTGGAAACACCATATATTTT.

The CDR3 region is CASSSTGVSSYEQYF. The DNA for the CDR3 is TGTGCCAGCAGTTCGACAGGGGTTTCGTCCTACGAGCAGTACTTC. This sequence joins TRBV5-4 and TRBJ2-7; 8 bases fit TRBD1. Germline trimming cut 5 bases from V and 1 base from J; bases unmatched to any gene: 8. The CDR3 contains 15 residues. CDR1 is SGHNT, CDR2 YYREEE, per germline (reference sequence).

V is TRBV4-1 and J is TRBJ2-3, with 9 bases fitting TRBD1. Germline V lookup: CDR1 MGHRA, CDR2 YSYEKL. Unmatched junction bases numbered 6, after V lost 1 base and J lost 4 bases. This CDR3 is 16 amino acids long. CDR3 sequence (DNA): TGCGCCAGCAGCCAAGGGTCGGGACAGGGCCCAGATACGCAGTATTTT. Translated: CASSQGSGQGPDTQYF.